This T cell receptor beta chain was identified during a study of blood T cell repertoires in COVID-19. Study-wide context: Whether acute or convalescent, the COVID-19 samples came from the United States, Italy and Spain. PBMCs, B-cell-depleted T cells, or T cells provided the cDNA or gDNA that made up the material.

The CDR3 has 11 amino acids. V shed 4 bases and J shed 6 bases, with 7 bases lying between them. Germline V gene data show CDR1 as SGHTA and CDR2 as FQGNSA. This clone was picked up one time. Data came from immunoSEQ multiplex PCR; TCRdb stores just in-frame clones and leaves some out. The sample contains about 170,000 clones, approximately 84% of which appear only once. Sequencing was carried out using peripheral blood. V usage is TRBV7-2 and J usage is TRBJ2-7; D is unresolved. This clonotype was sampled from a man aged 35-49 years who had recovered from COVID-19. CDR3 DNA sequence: TGTGCCAGCAGCTCAGACACCGAGCAGTACTTC. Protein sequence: CASSSDTEQYF.